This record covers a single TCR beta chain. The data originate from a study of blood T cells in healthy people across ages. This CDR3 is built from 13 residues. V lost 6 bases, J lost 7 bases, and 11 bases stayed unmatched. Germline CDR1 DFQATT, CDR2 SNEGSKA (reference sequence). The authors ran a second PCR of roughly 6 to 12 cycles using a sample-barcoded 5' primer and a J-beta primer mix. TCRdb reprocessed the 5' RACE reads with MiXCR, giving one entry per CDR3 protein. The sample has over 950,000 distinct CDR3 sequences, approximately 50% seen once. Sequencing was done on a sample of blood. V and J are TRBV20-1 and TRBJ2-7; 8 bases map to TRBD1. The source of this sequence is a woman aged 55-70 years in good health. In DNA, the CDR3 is TGCAGTGCACCGACAGGGGCAGACTCTGAGCAGTACTTC. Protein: CSAPTGADSEQYF.